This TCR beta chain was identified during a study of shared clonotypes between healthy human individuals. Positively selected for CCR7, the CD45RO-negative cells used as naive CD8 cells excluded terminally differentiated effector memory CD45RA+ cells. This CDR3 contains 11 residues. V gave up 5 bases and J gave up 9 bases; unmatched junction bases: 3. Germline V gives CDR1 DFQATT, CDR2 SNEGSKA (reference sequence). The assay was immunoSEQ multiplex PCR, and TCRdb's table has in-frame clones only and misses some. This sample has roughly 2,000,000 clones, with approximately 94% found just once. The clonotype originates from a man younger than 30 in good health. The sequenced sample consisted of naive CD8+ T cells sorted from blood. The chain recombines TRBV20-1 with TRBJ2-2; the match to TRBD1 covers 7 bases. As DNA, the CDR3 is TGCAGTGCTCGACAGGGATGGGAGCTGTTTTTT. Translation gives CSARQGWELFF.